Listed here are 8 T cell receptor beta chains from one sample, sequenced in a study of PD-1 blockade in classical Hodgkin lymphoma. Time point: cycle 4 day 1 (C4D1), after 5 to 7 weeks of nivolumab. Autologous stem cell transplantation was followed by relapse in every patient, and brentuximab vedotin exposure varied. Sequenced by immunoSEQ multiplex PCR; TCRdb stores in-frame clones only, minus some. The repertoire holds tens of thousands of clones, with about 92% as singletons. The sample was peripheral blood mononuclear cells (PBMCs), taken before the fourth cycle of nivolumab. Every receptor here comes from a human donor with classical Hodgkin lymphoma.

The chain combines TRBV18 with TRBJ1-1; 9 positions match TRBD1. CDR3 length: 13 residues. V lost 4 bases to trimming and J lost 11 bases; unmatched junction nucleotides: 8. Germline-derived CDR1 and CDR2 are KGHSH and LQKENI. This chain's CDR3 is CASSQDRGQEAFF. DNA for the CDR3: TGTGCCAGCTCACAGGACAGGGGTCAGGAGGCTTTCTTT.

This chain uses TRBV14 with TRBJ2-7, with 8 bases fitting TRBD1. The CDR3 loop spans 17 amino acids. Germline-derived CDR1 and CDR2 are SGHDN and FVKESK. V shed 1 base and J 0 bases; nucleotides not matched to a gene: 8. The CDR3 coding sequence is TGTGCCAGCAGCCAAGGGCGGACAGGGCCCCACTCCTACGAGCAGTACTTC. Its protein product is CASSQGRTGPHSYEQYF.

The gene calls are TRBV5-4 and TRBJ2-5; D gene ambiguous. Trimming left V 0 bases short and J 5 bases short, with 8 bases between. The CDR3 has 13 amino acids. Germline CDR1 SGHNT, CDR2 YYREEE (reference sequence). The CDR3 reads CASSLDSYETQYF. CDR3 in DNA: TGTGCCAGCAGCTTGGACTCCTACGAGACCCAGTACTTC.

The V gene is TRBV28, the J gene TRBJ1-5; D not resolved. V lost 5 bases and J 7 bases, leaving 18 bases between the germline ends. The V gene's germline CDR1 is MDHEN and CDR2 SYDVKM. The CDR3 length is 15 residues. This chain's CDR3 is CASSPEGFSSQPQHF. DNA for the CDR3: TGTGCCAGCAGTCCTGAAGGGTTTTCTAGCCAGCCCCAGCATTTT.

V and J are TRBV6-6 and TRBJ2-7; no reliable D call. V was pared by 0 bases and J by 2 bases, with 2 bases between. Looked up from germline, CDR1 is MNHNY and CDR2 is SVGAGI (reference sequence). The CDR3 totals 12 residues. CDR3 DNA sequence: TGTGCCAGCAGTTACTCGACCTACGAGCAGTACTTC. It yields the protein CASSYSTYEQYF.

The chain uses TRBV5-1 and TRBJ2-5, with TRBD2 matching over 7 bases. Germline CDR1 SGHRS, CDR2 YFSETQ. The J segment lost 3 bases and the V segment lost 4 bases, leaving 6 bases of the junction unmatched. CDR3 length equals 14 residues. The CDR3 protein is CASSMTSRKETQYF. The CDR3 bases are TGCGCCAGCAGCATGACTAGCAGGAAAGAGACCCAGTACTTC.

The table lists this clone with a count of one. The germline gene is not matched at one end of the junction; a read error may be the cause. The genes are TRBV20-1 and TRBJ1-1; the D gene is possibly TRBD1 (5 bases). Germline lookup yields CDR1 DFQATT and CDR2 SNEGSKA (reference sequence). This CDR3 is built from 11 residues. In DNA, the CDR3 is TGCAGTGCTAGAGAGGGGGGGGAGCGGGTATTT. This codes for CSAREGGERVF.

The chain employs TRBV5-8 and TRBJ1-4; TRBD1 aligns across 7 bases. Germline V gene data show CDR1 as SGHTS and CDR2 as YDEGEE. This CDR3 is 14 amino acids long. J was trimmed by 12 bases and V by 0 bases; bases with no gene match: 8. The CDR3 protein is CASSLGDSRGELFF. Here the CDR3 DNA reads TGTGCCAGCAGCTTGGGGGACAGTCGAGGAGAACTGTTTTTT.